The 25 T cell receptor beta chains in this list originate from one sample, sequenced in a study of cytomegalovirus exposure and HLA in healthy donors. With 60 Vbeta and 13 Jbeta primers, the PCR was carried out. The assay was immunoSEQ multiplex PCR, and TCRdb's table has in-frame clones only and misses some. The table lists 100,000 to 150,000 clones, about 81% of them singletons. Sequencing input: PBMCs. These receptors were taken from a young woman in good health and CMV-seronegative.

This clone showed up just a few times. Other DNA sequences in this sample translate to the same CDR3. The chain recombines TRBV18 with TRBJ1-2; the D gene is possibly TRBD1 (5 bases). Germline CDR1 is KGHSH and CDR2 is LQKENI. The ends were cut back, 2 bases at V and 2 bases at J, with 12 bases in the middle. The CDR3 runs to 15 residues. CDR3 nucleotide sequence: TGTGCCAGCTCACCAATCGGGGGATCCAACTATGGCTACACCTTC. Translation: CASSPIGGSNYGYTF.

The chain employs TRBV10-1 and TRBJ1-2; a possible D gene is TRBD1 (5 bases). V was trimmed by 0 bases and J by 4 bases, leaving 15 bases between them. Germline loops: CDR1 WNHNN, CDR2 SYGVQD (reference sequence). The CDR3 has 16 residues. Here the CDR3 DNA reads TGCGCCAGCAGTGAGTCTAGGAGACAGCGAAGCTATGGCTACACCTTC. This sequence encodes CASSESRRQRSYGYTF.

This chain uses TRBV30 with TRBJ1-3; possibly TRBD1 for D (5 bases). V gave up 3 bases and J gave up 3 bases, with 9 bases separating them. Germline V gives CDR1 GTSNPN, CDR2 SVGIG (reference sequence). The CDR3 extends over 13 amino acids. The CDR3 nucleotides are TGTGCCTGGAGGCAGGGATTTGGAAACACCATATATTTT. Translation gives CAWRQGFGNTIYF.

On this clone itself: The same CDR3 can be traced to other DNA sequences in this sample. This chain uses TRBV5-1 with TRBJ1-1; weak D call: TRBD1 (5 bases). The V gene lost 5 bases and the J gene lost 11 bases, with 22 bases spanning the gap. Germline loops: CDR1 SGHRS, CDR2 YFSETQ. The CDR3 contains 14 residues. In DNA, the CDR3 is TGCGCCAGCAGGCCTTGGGGGGACTCCGTGTTGGCTTTCTTT. Translation gives CASRPWGDSVLAFF.

J is TRBJ2-1 and V is TRBV19; tentative D call: TRBD2 (5 bases). V lost 6 bases and J 10 bases, leaving 13 bases between the germline ends. The CDR3 has 12 amino acids. The V gene's germline CDR1 is LNHDA and CDR2 SQIVND (reference sequence). The CDR3 DNA reads TGTGCCAGTAGCGACTATGGTTCGGAGCAGTTCTTC. This gives the protein CASSDYGSEQFF.

The CDR3 sequence is CASSETGPYEQYF. The CDR3 nucleotides read TGTGCCAGCAGCGAGACAGGCCCCTACGAGCAGTACTTC. V is TRBV6-1 and J is TRBJ2-7; tentatively, D is TRBD1 (6 bases). V was trimmed by 6 bases and J by 2 bases, leaving 11 bases between them. From germline, CDR1 is MNHNS and CDR2 SASEGT. This CDR3 is built from 13 residues.

The chain has TRBV19 and TRBJ2-3; 7 nucleotides line up with TRBD1. V dropped 5 bases and J dropped 0; count of bases not matched to a gene: 5. The CDR3 runs to 15 residues. Germline V gene lookup returns CDR1 LNHDA and CDR2 SQIVND (reference sequence). The CDR3 DNA sequence: TGTGCCAGTAGTCCGGGACAGTTGAGCACAGATACGCAGTATTTT. Protein product: CASSPGQLSTDTQYF. Together with reference TRBV19 and TRBJ2-3, the CDR3 gives the full variable domain: DGGITQSPKYLFRKEGQNVTLSCEQNLNHDAMYWYRQDPGQGLRLIYYSQIVNDFQKGDIAEGYSVSREKKESFPLTVTSAQKNPTAFYLCASSPGQLSTDTQYFGPGTRLTVL.

V and J are TRBV18 and TRBJ2-3; D perhaps matches TRBD2 (7 bases). Per the germline V gene, CDR1 is KGHSH and CDR2 is LQKENI. The CDR3 runs 15 residues. The V end was cut by 2 bases, the J end by 2 bases, with 11 bases between. The chain's CDR3 is CASSPAGAYTDTQYF. For the CDR3, the DNA is TGTGCCAGCTCACCAGCGGGGGCCTACACAGATACGCAGTATTTT.

This chain connects TRBV19 to TRBJ1-3; 7 nucleotides align to TRBD1. V was pared by 7 bases and J by 0 bases, with 3 bases of the junction left unmatched. This CDR3 contains 14 residues. CDR1 is LNHDA, CDR2 SQIVND, per germline (reference sequence). CDR3 residues: CASKGTDSGNTIYF. The CDR3, as DNA: TGTGCCAGTAAGGGGACAGACTCTGGAAACACCATATATTTT.

This chain links TRBV10-3 with TRBJ2-7; the match to TRBD2 covers 13 bases. V lost 5 bases to trimming and J lost 6 bases; unmatched junction nucleotides: 13. This CDR3 is 17 amino acids long. Looked up from germline, CDR1 is ENHRY and CDR2 is SYGVKD. CDR3 coding DNA: TGTGCCATCAGTTCATCAGGACTAGCGGGAGTATTGGGCGAGCAGTACTTC. Translated, it gives CAISSSGLAGVLGEQYF.

This clone was recorded only once. The genes are TRBV9 and TRBJ2-3, with D maybe TRBD2 (5 bases). This CDR3 has 14 amino acids. V was pared by 0 bases and J by 8 bases, with 13 bases between. From germline, CDR1 is SGDLS and CDR2 YYNGEE. The CDR3, as DNA: TGTGCCAGCAGCGTAGCGGCGGGCTTTGGTACGCAGTATTTT. It codes for CASSVAAGFGTQYF.

The V call is TRBV30, the J call TRBJ1-5; D is perhaps TRBD1 (5 bases). Germline CDR1 is GTSNPN and CDR2 is SVGIG (reference sequence). The CDR3 consists of 14 residues. Trimming cost V 0 bases and J 9 bases, with 15 bases left between them. CDR3 DNA: TGTGCCTGGAGTGTACGGGAGGGGATGGTGCCCCAGCATTTT. Its translation: CAWSVREGMVPQHF.

The chain employs TRBV11-2 and TRBJ1-2; TRBD1 agrees at 7 bases. Germline CDR1 SGHAT, CDR2 FQNNGV. V gave up 3 bases and J gave up 2 bases; unmatched junction bases: 6. This CDR3 region has 15 residues. As DNA, the CDR3 is TGTGCCAGCAGCTTCTCAGGGGGTGTCAACTATGGCTACACCTTC. This sequence encodes CASSFSGGVNYGYTF.

The chain employs TRBV2 and TRBJ2-1; unclear D gene. V was shortened by 2 bases and J by 2 bases, with 4 bases between the two germline ends. The length of the CDR3 is 13 residues. The germline CDR1 and CDR2 sequences are SNHLY and FYNNEI. CDR3 residues: CASSEQAYNEQFF. In nucleotides, the CDR3 is TGTGCCAGCAGTGAACAGGCCTACAATGAGCAGTTCTTC.

The chain links TRBV18 to TRBJ1-1; 12 bases are shared with TRBD1. J was trimmed by 5 bases and V by 5 bases; bases with no gene match: 3. Germline V gives CDR1 KGHSH, CDR2 LQKENI. CDR3 length: 14 residues. Written as DNA, the CDR3 is TGTGCCAGCTCAAAGGGACAGGGGGCAACTGAAGCTTTCTTT. It yields the protein CASSKGQGATEAFF.

This chain uses TRBV29-1 with TRBJ2-7, with a tentative D call TRBD1 (5 bases). The germline V gene encodes CDR1 SQVTM and CDR2 ANQGSEA. The V end was cut by 4 bases, the J end by 2 bases, with 12 bases between. The CDR3 totals 13 residues. The CDR3 DNA reads TGCAGCGTTGCCCAGGGAAGAACCTACGAGCAGTACTTC. Translated: CSVAQGRTYEQYF.

The genes are TRBV11-2 and TRBJ1-2; 8 positions agree with TRBD1. The V gene's germline CDR1 is SGHAT and CDR2 FQNNGV. The V and J ends lost 3 bases and 8 bases, in that order; junction bases with no gene match: 14. The CDR3 is made up of 16 amino acids. The CDR3 here is CASSFYSQGGSLGYTF. DNA of the CDR3: TGTGCCAGCAGCTTCTACTCACAGGGGGGTTCTCTGGGCTACACCTTC.

The rearrangement links TRBV7-3 to TRBJ1-1; 8 positions match TRBD1. Per the germline V gene, CDR1 is SGHTA and CDR2 is FQGTGA. The CDR3 is made up of 13 amino acids. The J segment lost 5 bases and the V segment lost 5 bases, leaving 4 bases of the junction unmatched. The CDR3 protein is CASSPTGETEAFF. CDR3 coding DNA: TGTGCCAGCAGCCCGACAGGGGAAACTGAAGCTTTCTTT.

This clone has more than one count but fewer than ten. The rearrangement uses TRBV6-5 and TRBJ1-2; perhaps TRBD1 as D (5 bases). The germline V gene has CDR1 MNHEY and CDR2 SVGAGI. V lost 1 base and J lost 6, with 18 bases in between. The CDR3 is 16 amino acids. The CDR3 DNA is TGTGCCAGCAGTTACTTCTCTGGGACTCCCGGGGATGGCTACACCTTC. Residues: CASSYFSGTPGDGYTF.

The J gene is TRBJ2-1, the V gene TRBV11-3, with 10 positions matching TRBD2. The CDR3 has 15 amino acids. Trimming cost V 0 bases and J 4 bases; bases outside gene matches: 0. Germline CDR1 SGHNT, CDR2 YENEEA. The CDR3, as DNA: TGTGCCAGCAGCTTAGAAGCGGGGGGGTACAATGAGCAGTTCTTC. Its translation is CASSLEAGGYNEQFF. Supplemented by reference TRBV11-3 and TRBJ2-1, the full variable domain reads EAGVVQSPRYKIIEKKQPVAFWCNPISGHNTLYWYLQNLGQGPELLIRYENEEAVDDSQLPKDRFSAERLKGVDSTLKIQPAELGDSAVYLCASSLEAGGYNEQFFGPGTRLTVL.

The chain links TRBV9 to TRBJ2-6, with TRBD1 as a possible D gene (6 bases). Germline V gene lookup returns CDR1 SGDLS and CDR2 YYNGEE. This CDR3 contains 17 residues. Trimming took 2 bases from V and 0 from J, leaving 12 bases between them. The CDR3 here is CASSVGGRSSGANVLTF. The CDR3 DNA reads as TGTGCCAGCAGCGTTGGGGGCAGAAGCTCTGGGGCCAACGTCCTGACTTTC.

This chain uses TRBV2 with TRBJ1-2; D is perhaps TRBD1 (5 bases). CDR1 is SNHLY, CDR2 FYNNEI, per germline. The CDR3 spans 12 residues. V lost 3 bases to trimming and J lost 5 bases, with 7 bases between them. The CDR3 spells CASSEGGYGYTF. The CDR3 DNA reads TGTGCCAGCAGTGAGGGGGGGTATGGCTACACCTTC.

This clone occurred a few times. This rearrangement joins TRBV18 to TRBJ1-4; D ambiguous. There are 13 residues in the CDR3. The V end was cut by 5 bases, the J end by 0 bases, with 4 bases between. Germline V CDR1 and CDR2: KGHSH, LQKENI. The CDR3 DNA reads TGTGCCAGCTCATCATCAACTAATGAAAAACTGTTTTTT. The encoded protein is CASSSSTNEKLFF.

The chain recombines TRBV4-2 with TRBJ2-3; possibly TRBD2 for D (5 bases). Trimming pared 5 bases from V and 1 base from J, leaving 13 bases between. Germline CDR1 is LGHNA and CDR2 is YNFKEQ. CDR3 length: 15 residues. The CDR3 DNA reads TGTGCCAGCAGCTTAAGCGGCTCCCGCACAGATACGCAGTATTTT. Residues: CASSLSGSRTDTQYF.

This clone was detected a few times. The chain recombines TRBV5-1 with TRBJ1-1; 9 bases line up with TRBD1. The CDR3 has 16 residues. Germline V gives CDR1 SGHRS, CDR2 YFSETQ. V was pared by 4 bases and J by 0 bases, with 7 bases of the junction left unmatched. The CDR3 loop is CASSRGTGIMNTEAFF. In DNA, the CDR3 is TGCGCCAGCAGCAGAGGGACAGGGATAATGAACACTGAAGCTTTCTTT.